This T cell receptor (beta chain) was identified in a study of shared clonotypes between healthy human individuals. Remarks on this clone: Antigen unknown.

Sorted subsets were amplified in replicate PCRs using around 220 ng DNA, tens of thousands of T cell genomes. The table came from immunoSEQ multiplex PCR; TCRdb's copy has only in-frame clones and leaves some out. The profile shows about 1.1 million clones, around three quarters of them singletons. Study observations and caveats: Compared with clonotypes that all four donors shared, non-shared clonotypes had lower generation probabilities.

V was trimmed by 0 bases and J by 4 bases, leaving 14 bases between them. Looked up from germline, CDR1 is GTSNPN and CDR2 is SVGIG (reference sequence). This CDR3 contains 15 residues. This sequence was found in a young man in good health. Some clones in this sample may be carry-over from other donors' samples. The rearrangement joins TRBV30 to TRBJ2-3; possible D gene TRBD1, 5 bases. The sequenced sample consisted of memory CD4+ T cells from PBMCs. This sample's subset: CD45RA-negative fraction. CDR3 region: CAWSVGQGVADTQYF. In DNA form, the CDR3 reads TGTGCCTGGAGTGTAGGTCAGGGCGTGGCAGATACGCAGTATTTT.